These 3 T cell receptor beta chains were all obtained from the same sample, sequenced in a study of cytomegalovirus exposure and HLA in healthy donors. The method was immunoSEQ multiplex PCR; TCRdb's version includes in-frame clones alone and lacks a portion of them. Counted here are more than 85,000 clones, around nine tenths occurring once; the ten biggest clones make up 2% to 2.5%. Sequencing used PBMCs. These receptors were obtained from a woman aged 18-29 years in good health and CMV-seronegative.

This chain links TRBV7-3 with TRBJ1-1; D not resolved. This CDR3 has 15 amino acids. Germline V gene lookup returns CDR1 SGHTA and CDR2 FQGTGA. Trimming left V 2 bases short and J 1 base short, with 11 bases between. The CDR3 DNA follows: TGTGCCAGCAGCTTAGGCACCCCAGGGAACACTGAAGCTTTCTTT. Its translation is CASSLGTPGNTEAFF.

This clone showed up just a few times. The V gene is TRBV7-2, the J gene TRBJ1-2; 7 bases are shared with TRBD1. CDR1 is SGHTA, CDR2 FQGNSA, per germline. V gave up 5 bases and J gave up 8 bases; unmatched junction bases: 8. The CDR3 is 13 residues long. CDR3 in amino acids: CASSPGGSYGYTF. In nucleotides, the CDR3 is TGTGCCAGCAGCCCAGGGGGAAGTTACGGCTACACCTTC.

The rearrangement links TRBV28 to TRBJ2-3, with D unclear. The CDR3 contains 15 residues. Trimming took 5 bases from V and 1 from J, leaving 13 bases between them. Per the germline V gene, CDR1 is MDHEN and CDR2 is SYDVKM. CDR3 bases: TGTGCCAGCAGTCCCCGACTCAGCCGCACAGATACGCAGTATTTT. Protein product: CASSPRLSRTDTQYF. Using reference TRBV28 and TRBJ2-3 for the parts outside the CDR3, the full variable domain is DVKVTQSSRYLVKRTGEKVFLECVQDMDHENMFWYRQDPGLGLRLIYFSYDVKMKEKGDIPEGYSVSREKKERFSLILESASTNQTSMYLCASSPRLSRTDTQYFGPGTRLTVL.